This TCR beta chain was recovered during a study of cytomegalovirus exposure and HLA in healthy donors. Whole-study context: According to later analysis, the same platform produced the approximately 130 validation and about 700 first-cohort repertoires.

Concerning this clone: Its antigen is unidentified.

The donors were members of the approximately 130-subject validation cohort (separate from the approximately 670-subject first cohort). Sequencing used immunoSEQ multiplex PCR; TCRdb keeps in-frame clones, though not all of them. The data contain around 86,000 clones, 90% to 95% of them seen just once; the ten biggest clones take up around 1.1%. Findings and caveats of the study: According to the study, roughly 160 TCR beta chains were cytomegalovirus-associated. Reported results showed that the classifier diagnosed cytomegalovirus status with high specificity and sensitivity.

The clonotype originates from a woman aged 25 to 39 in good health and CMV-seropositive. The sample was PBMCs.

The CDR3 coding sequence is TGTGCCAGCAGCCGCCCCGGGACAGGGGCCGGAAACACCATATATTTT. Translated: CASSRPGTGAGNTIYF. This rearrangement joins TRBV28 to TRBJ1-3, with 10 bases that match TRBD1. The CDR3 is 16 residues long. J lost 4 bases, V lost 6 bases, and 9 bases had no gene match. Germline CDR1 is MDHEN and CDR2 is SYDVKM.